Listed here are 15 T cell receptor beta chains from one sample, sequenced in a study of shared clonotypes between healthy human individuals. The data were produced by immunoSEQ multiplex PCR, yet TCRdb's version contains in-frame clones alone and is incomplete. Here the sample spans approximately 87,000 clones, about 63% being singletons. Sequencing used memory CD8+ T cells sorted from blood. The subset was: CD45RO+ cells pooled with CCR7-negative TemRA cells. These receptors were taken from a man younger than 45 in good health.

The chain joins TRBV27 to TRBJ2-3; D not resolved. V was pared by 4 bases and J by 7 bases, with 12 bases between. The CDR3 has 13 amino acids. Per germline, CDR1 MNHEY and CDR2 SMNVEV (reference sequence). The CDR3 DNA reads TGTGCCAGCAGTTCCCAGACCGAAAATACGCAGTATTTT. Its translation is CASSSQTENTQYF.

This clone was detected only a few times. The V gene is TRBV4-3, the J gene TRBJ2-7; 11 bases are a match to TRBD2. This CDR3 spans 15 amino acids. The V gene end was trimmed by 1 base and the J gene end by 3 bases; junction bases not matched to a gene: 2. Germline CDR1 LGHNA, CDR2 YSLEER. CDR3 sequence (DNA): TGCGCCAGCAGCCAAGCTCTAGCGGGGGGCTACGAGCAGTACTTC. It codes for CASSQALAGGYEQYF.

The chain uses TRBV11-2 and TRBJ1-2; perhaps TRBD1 as D (6 bases). CDR3 length: 15 residues. Trimming left V 4 bases short and J 8 bases short, with 20 bases between. Germline-derived CDR1 and CDR2 are SGHAT and FQNNGV. The CDR3 here is CASSSRTVLREGYTF. The CDR3 DNA reads as TGTGCCAGCAGCTCCCGGACAGTACTGCGTGAGGGCTACACCTTC.

This clone appeared a single time. The chain employs TRBV7-3 and TRBJ2-1; D unresolved. The germline V gene encodes CDR1 SGHTA and CDR2 FQGTGA. V lost 1 base and J 7 bases, leaving 14 bases between the germline ends. The CDR3 has 15 amino acids. This chain's CDR3 is CASSLSLGKRNEQFF. CDR3 DNA: TGTGCCAGCAGCTTAAGTCTTGGAAAACGAAATGAGCAGTTCTTC. Full variable domain (remainder filled in from reference TRBV7-3 and TRBJ2-1): GAGVSQTPSNKVTEKGKYVELRCDPISGHTALYWYRQSLGQGPEFLIYFQGTGAADDSGLPNDRFFAVRPEGSVSTLKIQRTERGDSAVYLCASSLSLGKRNEQFFGPGTRLTVL.

This chain's CDR3 is CASSFVGAQGTDTQYF. The CDR3 DNA is TGCGCCAGCAGCTTTGTAGGGGCGCAGGGCACAGATACGCAGTATTTT. V usage is TRBV5-1 and J usage is TRBJ2-3, with D possibly TRBD1 on 5 matching bases. CDR3 length: 16 amino acids. V lost 2 bases and J 1 base, leaving 14 bases between the germline ends. CDR1 is SGHRS and CDR2 is YFSETQ in the germline V gene.

The J gene is TRBJ2-3, the V gene TRBV11-2; a weak D match, TRBD2 (5 bases). The CDR3 has 15 amino acids. V lost 5 bases, J lost 6 bases, and 18 bases lay in between. Germline values: CDR1 SGHAT, CDR2 FQNNGV. The CDR3 nucleotides are TGTGCCAGCAGCCGAGGGTCAGGTAGATCGGATACGCAGTATTTT. It encodes CASSRGSGRSDTQYF.

The chain combines TRBV6-1 with TRBJ2-7; D not certain. The CDR3 is made up of 11 amino acids. Per germline, CDR1 MNHNS and CDR2 SASEGT. V shed 4 bases and J shed 4 bases, with 5 bases lying between them. CDR3 amino acids: CASSVNYEQYF. CDR3 bases: TGTGCCAGCAGTGTCAATTACGAGCAGTACTTC.

J is TRBJ1-3 and V is TRBV7-8; D gene uncertain. Trimming pared 6 bases from V and 3 bases from J, leaving 9 bases between. This CDR3 comprises 13 residues. The germline V gene encodes CDR1 SGHVS and CDR2 FQNEAQ. The CDR3 is CASSPILGNTIYF. The DNA for the CDR3 is TGTGCCAGCAGTCCCATACTTGGAAACACCATATATTTT.

The chain carries TRBV4-1 and TRBJ2-7, with D hard to call. This CDR3 contains 13 residues. CDR1 is MGHRA and CDR2 is YSYEKL in the germline V gene. Between the trimmed V and J ends, which lost 6 bases and 0 bases, there was a span of 9 bases. CDR3 DNA: TGCGCCAGCAGGCTTAAGGACTCCTACGAGCAGTACTTC. It specifies CASRLKDSYEQYF.

The chain couples TRBV20-1 to TRBJ2-1; no firm D call. The length of the CDR3 is 11 residues. The V gene lost 3 bases and the J gene lost 8 bases, with 8 bases spanning the gap. Germline CDR1 and CDR2: DFQATT and SNEGSKA (reference sequence). CDR3 sequence: CSARGLYEQFF. CDR3 bases: TGCAGTGCTAGGGGTCTCTATGAGCAGTTCTTC.

This sequence joins TRBV5-1 and TRBJ2-7, with TRBD2 as a possible D gene (5 bases). The CDR3 length is 14 residues. The germline gives CDR1 SGHRS, CDR2 YFSETQ. The V and J ends lost 3 bases and 6 bases respectively, with 16 bases between them. The CDR3 loop reads CASSYPGAEVEQYF. The CDR3 nucleotides read TGCGCCAGCAGCTACCCGGGCGCGGAGGTCGAGCAGTACTTC. Full variable domain (rest looked up from reference TRBV5-1 and TRBJ2-7): KAGVTQTPRYLIKTRGQQVTLSCSPISGHRSVSWYQQTPGQGLQFLFEYFSETQRNKGNFPGRFSGRQFSNSRSEMNVSTLELGDSALYLCASSYPGAEVEQYFGPGTRLTVT.

J is TRBJ2-1 and V is TRBV7-9; no firm D call. The CDR3 has 15 residues. Looked up from germline, CDR1 is SEHNR and CDR2 is FQNEAQ (reference sequence). V gave up 2 bases and J gave up 6 bases, with 14 bases separating them. CDR3 amino acids: CASSLTAKNFNEQFF. For the CDR3, the DNA is TGTGCCAGCAGCTTAACTGCGAAGAATTTCAATGAGCAGTTCTTC.

The chain carries TRBV11-2 and TRBJ2-1; possibly TRBD2 for D (6 bases). Trimming left V 3 bases short and J 6 bases short, with 9 bases between. CDR1 SGHAT and CDR2 FQNNGV come from the germline V gene. CDR3 length: 13 amino acids. CDR3 bases: TGTGCCAGCAGCTTTGTGGGGGGCAATGAGCAGTTCTTC. It specifies CASSFVGGNEQFF.

The chain is built from TRBV19 and TRBJ2-1, with TRBD2 identical over 7 bases. The CDR3 runs 14 residues. Germline assignment: CDR1 LNHDA and CDR2 SQIVND (reference sequence). Trimming took 3 bases from V and 5 from J; bases not matched to a gene: 4. DNA of the CDR3: TGTGCCAGTAGTATTATGGGAGGGGACAATGAGCAGTTCTTC. Its protein product is CASSIMGGDNEQFF.

This clone was seen more than once but under ten times. The chain links TRBV13 to TRBJ2-1; 10 nucleotides line up with TRBD2. The ends lost 4 bases at V and 4 bases at J; junction bases unmatched: 7. The length of the CDR3 is 16 residues. CDR1 and CDR2 (germline): PRHDT, FYEKMQ (reference sequence). CDR3 amino acids: CASSYEREGDYNEQFF. The CDR3 region has the DNA TGTGCCAGCAGCTATGAGCGGGAGGGGGATTACAATGAGCAGTTCTTC.